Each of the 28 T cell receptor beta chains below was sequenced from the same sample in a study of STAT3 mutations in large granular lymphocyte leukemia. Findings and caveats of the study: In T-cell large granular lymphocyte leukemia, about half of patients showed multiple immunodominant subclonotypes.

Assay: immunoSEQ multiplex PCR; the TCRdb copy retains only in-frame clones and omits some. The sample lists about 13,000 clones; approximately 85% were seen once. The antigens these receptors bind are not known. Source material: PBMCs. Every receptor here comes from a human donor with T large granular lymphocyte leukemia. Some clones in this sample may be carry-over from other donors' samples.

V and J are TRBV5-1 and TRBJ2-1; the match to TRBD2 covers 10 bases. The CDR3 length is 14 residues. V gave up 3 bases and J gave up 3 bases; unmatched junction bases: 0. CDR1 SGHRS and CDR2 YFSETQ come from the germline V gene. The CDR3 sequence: CASSSSGGYNEQFF. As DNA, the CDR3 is TGCGCCAGCAGCTCTAGCGGGGGCTACAATGAGCAGTTCTTC.

CDR3: CASSFGQSLLSGNTIYF. The CDR3 DNA is TGCGCCAGCAGCTTCGGACAGTCTCTCCTCTCTGGAAACACCATATATTTT. The gene calls are TRBV5-1 and TRBJ1-3, with D perhaps matching TRBD1 (6 bases). CDR1 and CDR2 from the germline V gene are SGHRS and YFSETQ. The CDR3 runs to 17 residues. The V and J ends lost 2 bases and 0 bases respectively, with 15 bases between them.

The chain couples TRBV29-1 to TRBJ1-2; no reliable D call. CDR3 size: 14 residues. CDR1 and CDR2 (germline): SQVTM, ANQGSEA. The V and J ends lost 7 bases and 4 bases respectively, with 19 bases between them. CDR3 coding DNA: TGCAGCGCCGGGATGACCGCGATGGGCTATGGCTACACCTTC. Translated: CSAGMTAMGYGYTF.

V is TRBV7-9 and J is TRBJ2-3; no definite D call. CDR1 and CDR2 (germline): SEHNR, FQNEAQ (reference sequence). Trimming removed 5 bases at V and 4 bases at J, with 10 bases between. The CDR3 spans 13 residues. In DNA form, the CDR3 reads TGTGCCAGCAGCCCTAAGTTAGCAGATACGCAGTATTTT. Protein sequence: CASSPKLADTQYF.

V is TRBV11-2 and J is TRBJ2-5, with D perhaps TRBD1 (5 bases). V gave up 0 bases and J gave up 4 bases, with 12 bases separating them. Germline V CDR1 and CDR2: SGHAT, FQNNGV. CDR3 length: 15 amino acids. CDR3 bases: TGTGCCAGCAGCTTAGACGCAGGGTTATCAGAGACCCAGTACTTC. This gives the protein CASSLDAGLSETQYF.

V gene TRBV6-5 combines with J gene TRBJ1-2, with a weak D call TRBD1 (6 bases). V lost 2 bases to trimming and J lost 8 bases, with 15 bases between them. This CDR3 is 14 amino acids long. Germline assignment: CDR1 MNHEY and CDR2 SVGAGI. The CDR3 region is CASSYGGGAGGYTF. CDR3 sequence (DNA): TGTGCCAGCAGTTACGGCGGGGGCGCGGGAGGCTACACCTTC.

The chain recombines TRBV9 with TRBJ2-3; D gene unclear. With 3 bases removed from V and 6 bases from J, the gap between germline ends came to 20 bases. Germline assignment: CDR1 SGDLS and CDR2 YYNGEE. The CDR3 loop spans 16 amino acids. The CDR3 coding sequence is TGTGCCAGCAGCGGGCGGAACCGCCTGGATTCGGATACGCAGTATTTT. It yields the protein CASSGRNRLDSDTQYF.

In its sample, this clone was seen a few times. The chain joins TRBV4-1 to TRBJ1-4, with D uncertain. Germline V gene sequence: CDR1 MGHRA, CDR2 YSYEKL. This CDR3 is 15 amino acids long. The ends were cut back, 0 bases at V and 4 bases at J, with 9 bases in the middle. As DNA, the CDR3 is TGCGCCAGCAGCCAAGAGAAGGAGGGTAATGAAAAACTGTTTTTT. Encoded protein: CASSQEKEGNEKLFF.

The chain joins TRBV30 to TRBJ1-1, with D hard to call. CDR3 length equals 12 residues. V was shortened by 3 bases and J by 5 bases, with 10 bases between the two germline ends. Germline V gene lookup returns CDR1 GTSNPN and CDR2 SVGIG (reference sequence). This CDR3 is CAWRKRETEAFF. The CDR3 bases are TGTGCCTGGAGGAAACGAGAGACTGAAGCTTTCTTT.

This CDR3 is CASSWGRLGYTF. The CDR3, as DNA: TGTGCCAGCAGCTGGGGACGGTTGGGCTACACCTTC. This chain joins TRBV2 and TRBJ1-2; tentatively, D is TRBD1 (5 bases). This CDR3 has 12 residues. V lost 6 bases and J 8 bases, leaving 13 bases between the germline ends. CDR1 is SNHLY, CDR2 FYNNEI, per germline.

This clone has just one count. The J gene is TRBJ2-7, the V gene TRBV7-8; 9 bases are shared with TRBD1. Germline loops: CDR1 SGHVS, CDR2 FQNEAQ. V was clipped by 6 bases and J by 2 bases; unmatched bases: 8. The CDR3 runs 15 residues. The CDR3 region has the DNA TGTGCCAGCAGGGGAAACAGGGGGCCTACCTACGAGCAGTACTTC. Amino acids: CASRGNRGPTYEQYF.

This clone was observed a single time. The CDR3 loop is CASSPLGRPSGANVLTF. In DNA form, the CDR3 reads TGTGCCAGCAGTCCACTAGGACGGCCCTCTGGGGCCAACGTCCTGACTTTC. The chain employs TRBV28 and TRBJ2-6; perhaps TRBD2 as D (5 bases). This CDR3 has 17 residues. The germline V gene has CDR1 MDHEN and CDR2 SYDVKM. The ends were cut back, 5 bases at V and 0 bases at J, with 14 bases in the middle.

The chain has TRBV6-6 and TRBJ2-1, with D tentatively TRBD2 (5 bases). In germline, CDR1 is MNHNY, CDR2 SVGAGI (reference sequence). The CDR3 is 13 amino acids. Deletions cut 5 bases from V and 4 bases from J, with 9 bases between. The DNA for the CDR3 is TGTGCCAGCAGTGGACTCTTTTACAATGAGCAGTTCTTC. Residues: CASSGLFYNEQFF.

The CDR3 DNA reads as TGTGCCAGCAGCTTAGAGCGGGGCACTGAAGCTTTCTTT. Encoded protein: CASSLERGTEAFF. The chain has TRBV11-1 and TRBJ1-1, with unresolved D. The CDR3 has 13 residues. With 1 base removed from V and 4 bases from J, the gap between germline ends came to 7 bases. The germline CDR1 and CDR2 sequences are SGHAT and FQDESV (reference sequence).

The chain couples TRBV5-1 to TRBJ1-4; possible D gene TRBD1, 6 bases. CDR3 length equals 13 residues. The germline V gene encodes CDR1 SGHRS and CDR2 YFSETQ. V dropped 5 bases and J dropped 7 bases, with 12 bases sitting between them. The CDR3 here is CASRDRYSEKLFF. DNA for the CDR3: TGCGCCAGCAGAGACAGGTACTCTGAAAAACTGTTTTTT.

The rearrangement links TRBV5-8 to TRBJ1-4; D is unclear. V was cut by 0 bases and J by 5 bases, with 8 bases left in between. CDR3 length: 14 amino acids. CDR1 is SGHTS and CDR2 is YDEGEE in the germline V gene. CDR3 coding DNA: TGTGCCAGCAGCTTGGGGCGGTTAAATGAAAAACTGTTTTTT. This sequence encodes CASSLGRLNEKLFF. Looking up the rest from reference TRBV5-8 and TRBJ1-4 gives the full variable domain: EAGVTQSPTHLIKTRGQQATLRCSPISGHTSVYWYQQALGLGLQFLLWYDEGEERNRGNFPPRFSGRQFPNYSSELNVNALELEDSALYLCASSLGRLNEKLFFGSGTQLSVL.

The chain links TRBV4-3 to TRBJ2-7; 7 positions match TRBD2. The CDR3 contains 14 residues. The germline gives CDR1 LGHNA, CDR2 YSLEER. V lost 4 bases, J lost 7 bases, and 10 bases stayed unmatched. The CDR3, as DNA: TGCGCCAGCAGCCCCTCTGCCGGGGGGTGGGAGCAGTACTTC. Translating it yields CASSPSAGGWEQYF.

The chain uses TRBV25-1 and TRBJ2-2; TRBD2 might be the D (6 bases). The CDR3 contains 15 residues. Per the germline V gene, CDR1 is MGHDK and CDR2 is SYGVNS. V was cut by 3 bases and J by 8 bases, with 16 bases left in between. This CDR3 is CASSDSGGTKGELFF. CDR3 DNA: TGTGCCAGCAGTGATTCTGGGGGGACGAAGGGGGAGCTGTTTTTT.

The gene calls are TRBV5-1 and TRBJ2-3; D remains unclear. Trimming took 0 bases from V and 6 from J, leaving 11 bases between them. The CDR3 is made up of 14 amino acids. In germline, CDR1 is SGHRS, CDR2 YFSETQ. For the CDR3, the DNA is TGCGCCAGCAGCTTGGAACGGCCCCGGGATACGCAGTATTTT. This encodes CASSLERPRDTQYF. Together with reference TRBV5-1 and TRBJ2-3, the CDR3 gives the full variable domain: KAGVTQTPRYLIKTRGQQVTLSCSPISGHRSVSWYQQTPGQGLQFLFEYFSETQRNKGNFPGRFSGRQFSNSRSEMNVSTLELGDSALYLCASSLERPRDTQYFGPGTRLTVL.

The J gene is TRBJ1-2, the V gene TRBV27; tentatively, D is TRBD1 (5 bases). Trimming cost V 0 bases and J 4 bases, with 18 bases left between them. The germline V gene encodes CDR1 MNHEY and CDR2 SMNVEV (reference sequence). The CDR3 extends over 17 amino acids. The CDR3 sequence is CASSLSGTALIPYGYTF. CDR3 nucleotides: TGTGCCAGCAGTTTATCAGGGACCGCCCTAATCCCCTATGGCTACACCTTC.

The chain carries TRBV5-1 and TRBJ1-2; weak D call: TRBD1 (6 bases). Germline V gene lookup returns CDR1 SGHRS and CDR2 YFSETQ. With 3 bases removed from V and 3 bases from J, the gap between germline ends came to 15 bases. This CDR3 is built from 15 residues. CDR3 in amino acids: CASSSSGQGYYGYTF. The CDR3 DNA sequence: TGCGCCAGCAGCTCCTCGGGCCAGGGGTACTATGGCTACACCTTC. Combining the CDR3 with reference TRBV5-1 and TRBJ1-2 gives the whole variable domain KAGVTQTPRYLIKTRGQQVTLSCSPISGHRSVSWYQQTPGQGLQFLFEYFSETQRNKGNFPGRFSGRQFSNSRSEMNVSTLELGDSALYLCASSSSGQGYYGYTFGSGTRLTVV.

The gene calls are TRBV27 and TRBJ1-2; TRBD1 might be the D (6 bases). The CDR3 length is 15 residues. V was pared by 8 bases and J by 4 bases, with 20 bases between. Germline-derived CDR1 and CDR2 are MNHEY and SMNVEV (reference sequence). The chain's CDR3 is CASAYRGGSGYGYTF. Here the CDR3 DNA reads TGTGCCAGCGCTTACCGGGGGGGCAGTGGCTATGGCTACACCTTC.

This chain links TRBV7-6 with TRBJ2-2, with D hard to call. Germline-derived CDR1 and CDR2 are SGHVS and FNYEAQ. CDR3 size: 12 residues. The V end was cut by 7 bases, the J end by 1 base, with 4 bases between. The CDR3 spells CASTKNTGELFF. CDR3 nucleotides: TGTGCCAGCACCAAGAACACCGGGGAGCTGTTTTTT.

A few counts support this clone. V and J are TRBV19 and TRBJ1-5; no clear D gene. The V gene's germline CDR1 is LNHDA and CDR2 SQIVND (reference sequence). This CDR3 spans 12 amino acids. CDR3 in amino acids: CAVGQSNQPQHF. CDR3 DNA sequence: TGTGCGGTAGGGCAAAGCAATCAGCCCCAGCATTTT.

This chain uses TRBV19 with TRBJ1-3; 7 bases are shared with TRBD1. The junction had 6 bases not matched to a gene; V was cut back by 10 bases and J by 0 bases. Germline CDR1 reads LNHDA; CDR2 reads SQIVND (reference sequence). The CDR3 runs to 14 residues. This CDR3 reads CATVDRDSGNTIYF. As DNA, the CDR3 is TGTGCCACTGTCGACAGGGACTCTGGAAACACCATATATTTT.

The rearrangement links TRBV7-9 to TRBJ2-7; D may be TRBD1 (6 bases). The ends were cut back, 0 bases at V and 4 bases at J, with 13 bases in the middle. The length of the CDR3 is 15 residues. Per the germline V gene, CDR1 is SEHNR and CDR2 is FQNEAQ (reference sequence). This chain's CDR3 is CASSLARGRIYEQYF. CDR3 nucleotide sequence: TGTGCCAGCAGCTTAGCCAGGGGCAGAATATACGAGCAGTACTTC.

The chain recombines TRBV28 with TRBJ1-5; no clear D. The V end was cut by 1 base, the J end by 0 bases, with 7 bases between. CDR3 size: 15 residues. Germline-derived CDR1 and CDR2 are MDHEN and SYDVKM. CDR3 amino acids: CASSLSGYSNQPQHF. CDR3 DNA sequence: TGTGCCAGCAGTTTATCAGGCTATAGCAATCAGCCCCAGCATTTT. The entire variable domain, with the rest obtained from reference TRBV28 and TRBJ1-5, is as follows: DVKVTQSSRYLVKRTGEKVFLECVQDMDHENMFWYRQDPGLGLRLIYFSYDVKMKEKGDIPEGYSVSREKKERFSLILESASTNQTSMYLCASSLSGYSNQPQHFGDGTRLSIL.

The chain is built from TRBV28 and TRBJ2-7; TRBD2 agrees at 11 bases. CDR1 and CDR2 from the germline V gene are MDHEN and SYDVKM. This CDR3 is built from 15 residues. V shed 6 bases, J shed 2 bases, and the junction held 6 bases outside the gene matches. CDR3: CASSRLAGPTYEQYF. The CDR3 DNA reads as TGTGCCAGCAGCCGACTAGCGGGACCTACCTACGAGCAGTACTTC.